This TCR beta chain stems from a study of cytotoxic CD8 clonotypes in ibrutinib-treated CLL. Background on the study: Enrolment comprised approximately 10 relapsed/refractory and 15 treatment-naive patients; under 18 were IGHV unmutated. Specimens for response were gathered following a median around a year of therapy, spanning 6 to 36. The study's findings and limits: Ibrutinib response saw clonality rise, and progression saw it return toward baseline. Measured clonality at baseline was greater than in age-matched healthy donors and tracked with circulating CD8+ T-cell counts.

The sample holds a few counts of this clone. As yet, its antigen is unknown. J was trimmed by 4 bases and V by 4 bases; bases with no gene match: 14. Germline CDR1 is SGHRS and CDR2 is YFSETQ. The length of the CDR3 is 17 residues. Sequencing used immunoSEQ multiplex PCR; TCRdb keeps in-frame clones, though not all of them. Altogether around 41,000 clones are present, roughly three quarters being singletons, with the ten largest covering around 10%. This chain joins TRBV5-1 and TRBJ2-1; 7 bases match TRBD1. The specimen comprised PBMCs, sampled at disease progression, from a patient treated with ibrutinib. This TCR came from a human donor with chronic lymphocytic leukemia. The chain's CDR3 is CASSQSPSGTVYNEQFF. The CDR3, as DNA: TGCGCCAGCAGCCAGAGTCCATCCGGGACAGTTTACAATGAGCAGTTCTTC.